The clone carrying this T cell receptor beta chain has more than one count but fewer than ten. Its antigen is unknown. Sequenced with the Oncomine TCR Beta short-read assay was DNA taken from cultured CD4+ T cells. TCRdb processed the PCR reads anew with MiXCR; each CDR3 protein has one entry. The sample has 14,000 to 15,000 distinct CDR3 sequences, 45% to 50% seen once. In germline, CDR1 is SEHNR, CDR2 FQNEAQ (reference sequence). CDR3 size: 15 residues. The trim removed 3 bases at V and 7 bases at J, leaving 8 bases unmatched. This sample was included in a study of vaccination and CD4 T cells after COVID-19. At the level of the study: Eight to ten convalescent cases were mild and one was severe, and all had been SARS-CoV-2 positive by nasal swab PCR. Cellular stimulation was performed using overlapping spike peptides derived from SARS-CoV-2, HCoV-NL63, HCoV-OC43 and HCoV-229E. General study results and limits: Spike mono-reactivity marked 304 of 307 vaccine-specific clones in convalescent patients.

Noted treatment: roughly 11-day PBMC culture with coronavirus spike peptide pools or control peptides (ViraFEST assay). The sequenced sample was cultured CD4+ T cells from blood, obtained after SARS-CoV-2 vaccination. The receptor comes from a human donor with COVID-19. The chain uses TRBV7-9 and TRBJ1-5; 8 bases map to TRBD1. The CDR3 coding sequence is TGTGCCAGCAGCTTGGCGGACAGGGAAGGCCAGCCCCAGCATTTT. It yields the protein CASSLADREGQPQHF.